This note documents a single TCR beta chain sequence. This clone has only one observation. It has no known antigen specificity. One base away there is no much larger clone; base qualities are not given. The immunoSEQ Assay, a bias-controlled multiplex PCR, was used to amplify TCRbeta CDR3 regions from genomic DNA. The paper's processing steps were these. The number of nucleated cells in each sample was estimated from the amplification of reference gene primers within the assay. To quantify the absolute abundance of each unique TCRbeta CDR3 rearrangement, sequence reads were collapsed and filtered. For each sample, productive Simpson clonality was calculated as the square root of Simpson's diversity index across productive rearrangements. What TCRdb holds here is the immuneACCESS table cut down to in-frame rearrangements. Part of the clones is not present; checked against another copy, under half of the missing clones reflect an unresolved V gene, and the others are unexplained. V, J and clone size reflect that table, while D and trimming were determined from the DNA. This sample comprises about 290,000 clones, roughly 85% of them detected only once. The top ten constitute 2.5% to 3.5% of the sample.

This specimen belongs to a study of blood T cell repertoires in COVID-19 (dated by TCRdb to the early 2020s). Background on the whole study: Samples covering the acute and convalescent phases of COVID-19 were provided by collaborators in the United States, Italy and Spain. Subjects who had been exposed to COVID-19, were actively infected with it, or had recovered from it provided the deeply sampled blood TCRbeta repertoires that made up the dataset. The prospective study material was composed of cDNA or gDNA derived from T cells, B-cell-depleted T cells, or PBMCs. The sample metadata nearly always contained a de-identified subject ID, COVID-19 status, age in years and sex. The repertoires were released in a freely available public database meant as a resource for research on the immune response to SARS-CoV-2. Where available, HLA class I and class II types were obtained from metadata supplied by the sample provider rather than from assay-based typing. Samples were obtained from the ongoing ImmuneRACE study (first 160 participants) and from some 1,300 subjects provided by 6 global collaborators.

Whole blood was collected in K2EDTA tubes by collaborating institutions according to the institutions' own protocols. For TCRbeta analysis, collaborators shipped samples as frozen whole blood, isolated PBMCs, or DNA extracted from either of those sample types. What the work shows at the level of the full study, not this receptor alone: How much clinical and demographic metadata was included differed by source and by participant, and the metadata was provided uncurated.

Relative to germline, V is missing 4 bases and J is missing 3 bases, with 14 bases of the junction outside any gene match. There are 19 amino acids in the CDR3, from cysteine to phenylalanine inclusive. Left in the record is the CDR3 DNA by itself, 57 bases read in frame from the first base. CDR1 KGHDR and CDR2 SFDVKD were looked up in the germline V gene. The sequenced sample was peripheral blood. The TCR comes from a woman younger than 45 with active or convalescent COVID-19. This receptor chain uses TRBV24-1 and TRBJ2-2; 9 junctional bases match TRBD1. In nucleotides, the sequence is TGTGCCACCAGTGAGACCCTCCCCGGGGACAGGGTGTACACCGGGGAGCTGTTTTTT. Translated, it gives CATSETLPGDRVYTGELFF.